What follows describes a single TCR beta chain. Its antigen remains unidentified. These data belong to a study of CD8+ T cells in alopecia areata. Following extraction, RNA underwent reverse transcription to cDNA, which served as the sequencing template. Generated by immunoSEQ multiplex PCR, the TCRdb table keeps only in-frame clones and is missing some. The sample lists over 200,000 clones; around 66% were seen once. The treatment: oral pan-JAK inhibitor, 5-10 mg twice daily. Sampling of alopecia areata patients yielded lesional scalp punch biopsies as well as peripheral blood. Study observations and caveats: A great number of expanded lesional clones endured in scalp and blood during tofacitinib. Tofacitinib produced a significant decrease in scalp clonality and in expanded CD8+ clones among the top 100. Alphabeta T cells residing in normal skin are also sequenced in scalp samples.

The sequence derives from a human donor with alopecia areata. The input for sequencing was CD4+ T cells sorted from blood, taken at week 4, from a patient treated with tofacitinib.

CDR3 coding DNA: TGCGCCAGCAGCCCTGGCTTTTCAGGGACGCAGTATTTT. It translates to CASSPGFSGTQYF. The V call is TRBV5-1, the J call TRBJ2-3; tentative D call: TRBD1 (5 bases). Germline V lookup: CDR1 SGHRS, CDR2 YFSETQ. Trimming left V 4 bases short and J 9 bases short, with 15 bases between. This CDR3 region has 13 residues.